The source of this TCR beta chain is a study of T-cell memory formation after mild COVID-19. Study-level information: The TCR clusters were mostly specific to one donor.

The CDR3 consists of 11 residues. In germline, CDR1 is SGHTA, CDR2 FQGNSA. The V gene lost 7 bases and the J gene lost 9 bases, with 10 bases spanning the gap. The sample holds a few counts of this clonotype. Its antigen is not identified. Study-wide results and caveats: The study found contracting CD4+ clones mainly in CM and EM and contracting CD8+ clones in EMRA. The pre-infection memory compartment contained some responding clones, suggesting cross-reactive memory joined. Balance between CD4 and CD8 was seen in clones contracting day 15 to 85, and a CD4+ lean was seen in later expanders.

TCRdb re-called the 5' RACE reads through MiXCR, storing one row per CDR3 protein. The sample contains 300,000 to 350,000 distinct CDR3 sequences, 10% to 15% of which appear only once. The rearrangement uses TRBV7-2 and TRBJ2-1; no clear D gene. Sequenced sample: PBMCs or a T cell subset sorted from them (not recorded which). This receptor was obtained from a young man who had mild COVID-19 (a few samples of this study predate the infection). Cell type and time point are not known. In DNA, the CDR3 is TGTGCCAGCACCCGGCAGTTTGAGCAGTTCTTC. Protein sequence: CASTRQFEQFF.